The present entry profiles one TCR beta chain with its context. This entry is derived from a study of cytomegalovirus exposure and HLA in healthy donors. The PCR used 60 Vbeta and 13 Jbeta primers. Some clones are missing from TCRdb's copy, which holds only in-frame ones; the method was immunoSEQ multiplex PCR. This table has approximately 150,000 clones, around 78% appearing once. The sequence was obtained from a man aged 35-49 years in good health and CMV-seronegative. The material sequenced was PBMCs.

As DNA, the CDR3 is TGTGCCAGCAGCTTCGACAGGGACACTGAAGCTTTCTTT. It translates to CASSFDRDTEAFF. The chain links TRBV27 to TRBJ1-1; TRBD1 matches at 7 bases. The CDR3 has 13 amino acids. Germline V gene sequence: CDR1 MNHEY, CDR2 SMNVEV (reference sequence). J was trimmed by 3 bases and V by 6 bases; bases with no gene match: 4.